One sample yielded the 21 T cell receptor beta chains listed below, sequenced in a study of long-term antiretroviral therapy in people with HIV. Researchers report immunoSEQ v3.0 was run at survey level. TCRdb's table, derived via immunoSEQ multiplex PCR, lists solely in-frame clones and lacks some. The table shows 17,000 or so clones, with approximately 80% occurring only once. The input for sequencing was unsorted PBMCs, taken 0.1 years before starting antiretroviral therapy. The receptors were gathered from a young man with HIV.

The gene calls are TRBV4-3 and TRBJ1-4, with 7 bases fitting TRBD1. This CDR3 comprises 15 residues. Per the germline V gene, CDR1 is LGHNA and CDR2 is YSLEER. V lost 8 bases to trimming and J lost 8 bases; unmatched junction nucleotides: 14. For the CDR3, the DNA is TGCGCCAGCGGAAGTACAGGGGCGGTGGGCGAAAAACTGTTTTTT. The encoded protein is CASGSTGAVGEKLFF.

The gene calls are TRBV11-2 and TRBJ2-1, with 13 nucleotides matching TRBD2. The CDR3 covers 20 residues. J was trimmed by 5 bases and V by 0 bases; bases with no gene match: 13. Germline V gene data show CDR1 as SGHAT and CDR2 as FQNNGV. Here the CDR3 reads CASSLDRPLAGGLGDNEQFF. For the CDR3, the DNA is TGTGCCAGCAGCTTAGATCGACCACTAGCGGGGGGGTTGGGTGACAATGAGCAGTTCTTC.

This clone was detected only once. The chain carries TRBV7-2 and TRBJ2-6; 8 bases line up with TRBD1. The CDR3 consists of 19 residues. Losses at the gene ends were 4 bases for V and 0 bases for J; bases not matched to a gene: 11. The V gene's germline CDR1 is SGHTA and CDR2 FQGNSA. CDR3 nucleotide sequence: TGTGCCAGCAGCTCTTTGACAGGGGCACCCTACTCTGGGGCCAACGTCCTGACTTTC. It translates to CASSSLTGAPYSGANVLTF.

The chain joins TRBV7-2 to TRBJ2-7; 10 nucleotides agree with TRBD2. CDR1 and CDR2 from the germline V gene are SGHTA and FQGNSA. The CDR3 has 15 residues. Trimming cost V 2 bases and J 3 bases; bases outside gene matches: 4. CDR3 protein: CASSLKRGGNYEQYF. The CDR3 coding sequence is TGTGCCAGCAGCTTAAAGCGGGGGGGGAACTACGAGCAGTACTTC. Based on the CDR3 plus reference TRBV7-2 and TRBJ2-7, the full variable domain is GAGVSQSPSNKVTEKGKDVELRCDPISGHTALYWYRQSLGQGLEFLIYFQGNSAPDKSGLPSDRFSAERTGGSVSTLTIQRTQQEDSAVYLCASSLKRGGNYEQYFGPGTRLTVT.

The chain employs TRBV11-2 and TRBJ2-7; D could derive from TRBD1 or TRBD2 (5 bases each). There are 14 residues in the CDR3. Trimming pared 6 bases from V and 0 bases from J, leaving 12 bases between. Germline V gives CDR1 SGHAT, CDR2 FQNNGV. CDR3 DNA sequence: TGTGCCAGCAGAGCCTGGGGGATCTCCTACGAGCAGTACTTC. This sequence encodes CASRAWGISYEQYF.

The chain has TRBV9 and TRBJ1-2; D call uncertain. The CDR3 is 13 residues long. Per germline, CDR1 SGDLS and CDR2 YYNGEE. Between the trimmed V and J ends, which lost 0 bases and 2 bases, there was a span of 5 bases. CDR3 DNA sequence: TGTGCCAGCAGCGTAGGACGGAACTATGGCTACACCTTC. It encodes CASSVGRNYGYTF.

V is TRBV19 and J is TRBJ1-5; perhaps TRBD1 as D (5 bases). Germline CDR1 reads LNHDA; CDR2 reads SQIVND (reference sequence). Trimming took 5 bases from V and 5 from J, leaving 16 bases between them. The CDR3 runs 15 residues. The CDR3 spells CASSLGTSSDQPQHF. CDR3 coding DNA: TGTGCCAGTAGTCTGGGGACCTCCTCCGATCAGCCCCAGCATTTT.

This chain uses TRBV15 with TRBJ2-1, with no clear D. Germline V CDR1 and CDR2: LNHNV, YYDKDF (reference sequence). The CDR3 spans 12 residues. V was trimmed by 3 bases and J by 12 bases, leaving 12 bases between them. CDR3 bases: TGTGCCACCAGCAGGGATGGACCGCTGCAGTTCTTC. This encodes CATSRDGPLQFF.

This chain uses TRBV2 with TRBJ1-1, with TRBD1 matching 7 bases. Germline assignment: CDR1 SNHLY and CDR2 FYNNEI. The V segment lost 8 bases and the J segment 0 bases; nucleotides outside the gene matches: 9. This CDR3 is 15 amino acids long. This CDR3 is CASGRGQPMNTEAFF. DNA of the CDR3: TGTGCCAGCGGACGGGGACAGCCTATGAACACTGAAGCTTTCTTT.

This clone was observed a handful of times. J is TRBJ1-4 and V is TRBV6-5, with D possibly being TRBD1 (5 bases). Trimming removed 6 bases at V and 7 bases at J, with 9 bases between. The CDR3 spans 12 residues. Germline V CDR1 and CDR2: MNHEY, SVGAGI. CDR3 nucleotide sequence: TGTGCCAGCAGGGGGCTGGGTGAAAAACTGTTTTTT. It yields the protein CASRGLGEKLFF.

This clone appeared once. The chain joins TRBV11-2 to TRBJ1-4, with D possibly being TRBD1 (6 bases). CDR1 and CDR2 from the germline V gene are SGHAT and FQNNGV. The CDR3 is 16 residues long. V was pared by 5 bases and J by 5 bases, with 18 bases between. The CDR3 is CASSAQMGRGNEKLFF. CDR3 coding DNA: TGTGCCAGCAGCGCACAGATGGGTAGGGGGAATGAAAAACTGTTTTTT.

J is TRBJ2-3 and V is TRBV9; 9 bases line up with TRBD1. Germline V gene sequence: CDR1 SGDLS, CDR2 YYNGEE. This CDR3 region has 14 residues. The junction had 5 bases not matched to a gene; V was cut back by 5 bases and J by 4 bases. The CDR3 is CASRGGQGADTQYF. The DNA of the CDR3 is TGTGCCAGCAGAGGGGGACAGGGCGCAGATACGCAGTATTTT.

V and J are TRBV6-5 and TRBJ1-3; D is perhaps TRBD1 (6 bases). Trimming cost V 0 bases and J 0 bases, with 9 bases left between them. Germline V lookup: CDR1 MNHEY, CDR2 SVGAGI. CDR3 length: 16 amino acids. The CDR3 nucleotides are TGTGCCAGCAGTTACTCCGAGGGGGACTCTGGAAACACCATATATTTT. Protein: CASSYSEGDSGNTIYF.

The chain joins TRBV6-1 to TRBJ2-1; 8 nucleotides match TRBD2. CDR3 length: 13 amino acids. Germline values: CDR1 MNHNS, CDR2 SASEGT. V shed 10 bases, J shed 4 bases, and the junction held 6 bases outside the gene matches. The DNA for the CDR3 is TGTGCCATCGGACTAGCTGATTACAATGAGCAGTTCTTC. Encoded protein: CAIGLADYNEQFF.

The chain is built from TRBV5-6 and TRBJ2-3; TRBD2 aligns across 9 bases. V lost 3 bases and J lost 1; bases outside the gene matches: 6. The germline V gene has CDR1 SGHDT and CDR2 YYEEEE. The CDR3 covers 16 residues. The DNA for the CDR3 is TGTGCCAGCAGCTGGGGATCTAGCGGGGGCACAGATACGCAGTATTTT. Encoded protein: CASSWGSSGGTDTQYF.

This chain connects TRBV15 to TRBJ2-7; D possibly corresponds to TRBD2 (6 bases). CDR1 LNHNV and CDR2 YYDKDF come from the germline V gene (reference sequence). This CDR3 region has 13 residues. Trimming stripped 2 bases from V and 5 bases from J, with 10 bases between. CDR3 protein: CATSRTGVDEQYF. The CDR3 coding sequence is TGTGCCACCAGCAGAACGGGAGTGGACGAGCAGTACTTC.

The rearrangement uses TRBV4-3 and TRBJ2-1; 7 bases fit TRBD2. The CDR3 runs to 14 residues. Trimming took 0 bases from V and 7 from J; bases not matched to a gene: 3. CDR1 and CDR2 from the germline V gene are LGHNA and YSLEER. This chain's CDR3 is CASSQERGDNEQFF. The CDR3 DNA is TGCGCCAGCAGCCAAGAACGGGGGGATAATGAGCAGTTCTTC.

This clone has just one count. V gene TRBV2 combines with J gene TRBJ1-4; 9 positions agree with TRBD1. The V and J ends lost 4 bases and 6 bases, in that order; junction bases with no gene match: 12. CDR1 SNHLY and CDR2 FYNNEI come from the germline V gene. This CDR3 has 17 amino acids. CDR3 sequence: CASSATQGARRHEKLFF. The CDR3 DNA follows: TGTGCCAGCAGTGCTACACAGGGGGCGAGGCGTCATGAAAAACTGTTTTTT.

The chain has TRBV5-1 and TRBJ1-5, with D perhaps TRBD1 (6 bases). The CDR3 contains 15 residues. Germline loops: CDR1 SGHRS, CDR2 YFSETQ. V was shortened by 4 bases and J by 1 base, with 12 bases between the two germline ends. CDR3 DNA: TGCGCCAGCAGCCCGGAGGGGGGAAGCAATCAGCCCCAGCATTTT. It encodes CASSPEGGSNQPQHF.

This clone is categorized as medium-sized (0.01 to 0.1%). The chain couples TRBV28 to TRBJ1-5; 7 bases are a match to TRBD1. Germline CDR1 and CDR2: MDHEN and SYDVKM. The CDR3 length is 14 residues. J gave up 5 bases and V 5 bases, and 6 bases lay outside the gene matches. CDR3 in amino acids: CASSTGETDQPQHF. In nucleotides, the CDR3 is TGTGCCAGCAGTACAGGGGAAACAGATCAGCCCCAGCATTTT.

The V call is TRBV27, the J call TRBJ1-2, with D uncertain. The CDR3 extends over 12 amino acids. Trimming took off 6 bases at V and 8 bases at J, with 13 bases between the two ends. CDR1 is MNHEY, CDR2 SMNVEV, per germline (reference sequence). The CDR3 sequence: CASSFLDGGYTF. The CDR3 DNA reads TGTGCCAGCAGCTTTCTGGATGGGGGCTACACCTTC.